This is a list of T cell receptor beta chains from one sample in a study of T cells in tuberculosis. Libraries were prepared by immunoSEQ multiplex PCR; TCRdb keeps only in-frame clonotypes and omits some of them. This table has more than 30,000 clones, almost 95% appearing once. Sequences were obtained from PBMCs. These TCRs come from a donor aged 10 to 29 with latent tuberculosis or without tuberculosis infection. Some clones in this sample may be carry-over from other donors' samples. The CDR3 runs from the conserved cysteine through the conserved F or W. The D gene is left open where the match is weak. Clone size is not always given. Where it is, it says once, few, many or a class for expanded clones.

>NA|NA|TRBV5-6|TRBJ1-6
CASTFAVGSSYNSPLHF
TGTGCCAGCACCTTCGCGGTCGGAAGCTCCTATAATTCACCCCTCCACTTT
>NA|NA|TRBV4-1|TRBJ1-6
CASSQVFLVSSSPLHF
TGCGCCAGCAGCCAAGTCTTCCTTGTGTCTAGTTCACCCCTCCACTTT
>NA|NA|TRBV20-1|TRBJ1-1
CSAQGNTEAFF
TGCAGTGCGCAGGGGAACACTGAAGCTTTCTTT
>NA|NA|TRBV19|TRBJ2-5
CASSTPRGEETQYF
TGTGCCAGTAGTACCCCCAGGGGTGAAGAGACCCAGTACTTC
>TRBD1|NA|TRBV19|TRBJ1-6
CASNDRGGGYNSPLHF
TGTGCCAGCAACGACAGGGGTGGTGGTTATAATTCACCCCTCCACTTT
>TRBD1|NA|TRBV11-3|TRBJ2-1
CASSSTGEGYNEQFF
TGTGCCAGCAGCTCAACAGGGGAAGGTTACAATGAGCAGTTCTTC
>TRBD1|NA|TRBV10-3|TRBJ2-3
CAISEQGESSTDTQYF
TGTGCCATCAGCGAACAGGGGGAATCTAGCACAGATACGCAGTATTTT
>NA|NA|TRBV4-3|TRBJ2-1
CASSQDSGVDNEQFF
TGCGCCAGCAGCCAAGACTCCGGGGTAGACAATGAGCAGTTCTTC
>NA|NA|TRBV5-6|TRBJ1-6
CASNIRDTYNSPLHF
TGTGCCAGCAACATCAGGGACACCTATAATTCACCCCTCCACTTT
>NA|NA|TRBV5-1|TRBJ1-6
CASSSWGRLSSYNSPLHF
TGCGCCAGCAGCTCCTGGGGCCGCTTAAGCTCCTATAATTCACCCCTCCACTTT
>TRBD1|few|TRBV6-1|TRBJ1-4
CASSEPTRQGEWEKLFF
TGTGCCAGCAGTGAACCCACCCGACAGGGGGAGTGGGAAAAACTGTTTTTT
>NA|few|TRBV18|TRBJ1-1
CASSPPDTLGAFF
TGTGCCAGCTCACCGCCCGACACGTTGGGAGCTTTCTTT
>NA|NA|TRBV7-2|TRBJ1-1
CASSWANTEAFF
TGTGCCAGCAGCTGGGCGAACACTGAAGCTTTCTTT
>TRBD2|NA|TRBV27|TRBJ2-2
CASRIISGGSNTGELFF
TGTGCCAGCAGGATTATTAGCGGGGGGTCGAACACCGGGGAGCTGTTTTTT
>TRBD2|NA|TRBV27|TRBJ2-5
CASSLRLAGGPETQYF
TGTGCCAGCAGTTTAAGACTAGCGGGGGGCCCGGAGACCCAGTACTTC
>TRBD1|NA|TRBV18|TRBJ1-2
CASSPRTGGDYGYTF
TGTGCCAGCTCACCCCGGACAGGGGGTGACTATGGCTACACCTTC
>TRBD1|NA|TRBV30|TRBJ1-4
CAWSVQGGEKLFF
TGTGCCTGGAGTGTACAGGGGGGTGAAAAACTGTTTTTT
>NA|NA|TRBV4-3|TRBJ2-7
CASSQEGGAHSYEQYF
TGCGCCAGCAGCCAAGAAGGGGGGGCCCACTCCTACGAGCAGTACTTC
>NA|NA|TRBV27|TRBJ2-3
CASFSLLREDTQYF
TGTGCCAGTTTCAGCCTCCTCAGGGAAGATACGCAGTATTTT
>TRBD1|NA|TRBV7-8|TRBJ2-7
CASSSPPGQGAYYEQYF
TGTGCCAGCAGCTCACCCCCGGGGCAGGGGGCCTACTACGAGCAGTACTTC
>TRBD2|NA|TRBV4-3|TRBJ2-1
CASSHRGLAGGQEQFF
TGCGCCAGCAGCCACAGAGGACTAGCGGGGGGGCAAGAGCAGTTCTTC
>NA|NA|TRBV9|TRBJ1-2
CASSGMTGHLGYTF
TGTGCCAGCAGCGGAATGACAGGCCACCTTGGCTACACCTTC
>NA|NA|TRBV11-2|TRBJ1-5
CASSKGSRGNQPQHF
TGTGCCAGCAGCAAAGGGTCCAGGGGCAATCAGCCCCAGCATTTT
>NA|NA|TRBV4-1|TRBJ2-3
CASSQVATGTQYF
TGCGCCAGCAGCCAAGTGGCTACGGGTACGCAGTATTTT
>NA|NA|TRBV7-9|TRBJ2-3
CASSRRAGEFTDTQYF
TGTGCCAGCAGCCGCCGGGCAGGGGAGTTCACAGATACGCAGTATTTT
>NA|NA|TRBV9|TRBJ2-1
CASSPTDSYNEQFF
TGTGCCAGCAGCCCAACCGACAGTTACAATGAGCAGTTCTTC
>NA|NA|TRBV5-6|TRBJ1-3
CASSLAGLDGNTIYF
TGTGCCAGCAGCTTAGCAGGGCTTGACGGAAACACCATATATTTT
>NA|NA|TRBV6-5|TRBJ1-3
CASSYFAAGSGNTIYF
TGTGCCAGCAGTTACTTCGCCGCAGGATCGGGAAACACCATATATTTT
>NA|NA|TRBV2|TRBJ1-5
CASSEDIYSNQPQHF
TGTGCCAGCAGTGAAGACATTTATAGCAATCAGCCCCAGCATTTT
>NA|NA|TRBV10-2|TRBJ1-2
CAVTLEGGGVYGYTF
TGCGCCGTTACCCTCGAGGGCGGGGGGGTCTATGGCTACACCTTC
>NA|NA|TRBV7-2|TRBJ1-1
CASSLDSVSAAFF
TGTGCCAGCAGCTTAGATTCGGTTTCTGCAGCTTTCTTT
>NA|NA|TRBV27|TRBJ1-2
CASSLLGEEGYTF
TGTGCCAGCAGCCTCCTCGGGGAGGAGGGCTACACCTTC
>NA|once|TRBV5-4|TRBJ2-1
CASSLAGASSYNEQFF
TGTGCCAGCAGCTTGGCAGGGGCGAGCTCCTACAATGAGCAGTTCTTC
>TRBD1|NA|TRBV6-5|TRBJ1-2
CASRNDRGSWGYTF
TGTGCCAGCAGAAATGACAGGGGTTCTTGGGGCTACACCTTC
>NA|NA|TRBV7-8|TRBJ1-2
CASSPSTGVYGYTF
TGTGCCAGCAGCCCCTCGACGGGAGTCTATGGCTACACCTTC
>NA|NA|TRBV6-5|TRBJ1-2
CASAVGGSDYGYTF
TGTGCCAGCGCGGTGGGGGGTTCGGACTATGGCTACACCTTC
>NA|NA|TRBV4-3|TRBJ2-5
CASSQHPGLFTSTRFGTQYF
TGCGCCAGCAGCCAACACCCGGGTTTGTTCACTTCTACCCGGTTTGGGACCCAGTACTTC
>TRBD1|NA|TRBV6-4|TRBJ2-1
CASSVDRDLANEQFF
TGTGCCAGCAGTGTTGACAGGGATCTGGCCAATGAGCAGTTCTTC
>NA|NA|TRBV7-2|TRBJ1-1
CASSLVSGYTEAFF
TGTGCCAGCAGCTTAGTATCAGGGTATACTGAAGCTTTCTTT
>TRBD1|few|TRBV5-1|TRBJ2-3
CASSREGQGADTQYF
TGCGCCAGCAGCCGCGAGGGACAGGGCGCAGATACGCAGTATTTT